This is a list of T cell receptor beta chains from one sample in a study of T cell repertoires in aging, cancer and after chemotherapy. TCRdb passed the multiplex PCR reads through MiXCR, listing each CDR3 protein once. Among some 5,000 distinct CDR3 sequences listed, around 20% were seen once. The sequencing sample was made of blood. Receptors were obtained from a human donor in good health. The donor label of this sample is uncertain. Both conserved end residues are part of each CDR3. The D gene is left open where the match is weak. Clone size is shown for a subset of rows, as once, few, many or a class of expanded clone.

>TRBD1|TRBV11-3|medium-sized|TRBJ1-5
TGTGCCAGCAGCCCCCGGGACAGGGGGCAATATAGCAATCAGCCCCAGCATTTT
CASSPRDRGQYSNQPQHF
>.|TRBV27|medium-sized|TRBJ2-6
TGTGCCAGCAGTGTCGGACGGAGCTCTGGGGCCAACGTCCTGACTTTC
CASSVGRSSGANVLTF
>.|TRBV12-3/TRBV12-4|.|TRBJ1-5
TGTGCCAGCTCCGGGGGGGTGGGTTCTTATCAGCGCCAGCATTTT
CASSGGVGSYQRQHF
>.|TRBV6-1|medium-sized|TRBJ1-2
TGTGCCAGCAGTGAAGACGGCAGTAACTATGGCTACACCTTC
CASSEDGSNYGYTF
>.|TRBV29-1|medium-sized|TRBJ2-3
TGCAGCGTTGAATGTCGCCGGCGCCCAGATACGCAGTATTTT
CSVECRRRPDTQYF
>TRBD1|TRBV7-3|.|TRBJ2-2
TGTGCCAGCAGTGGAGGGGACAGGGTTAACACCGGGGAGCTGTTTTTT
CASSGGDRVNTGELFF
>.|TRBV12-3/TRBV12-4|many|TRBJ1-6
TGTGCCAGCAAAAAAAAGGGGGGGGCGAATTCACCCCTCCACTTT
CASKKKGGANSPLHF
>.|TRBV5-5|medium-sized|TRBJ2-1
TGTGCCAGCAGCTTGACTAGGGGTCGGTACAATGAGCAGTTCTTC
CASSLTRGRYNEQFF
>.|TRBV5-1|once|TRBJ1-1
TGCGCCAGCAGCGCGCATGCGGGAATCCGGAACACTGAAGCTTTCTTT
CASSAHAGIRNTEAFF
>.|TRBV24-1|.|TRBJ2-5
TGTGCCACCAGTGACCCTAGGCCTCCTAGAGCAGAGACCCAGTACTTC
CATSDPRPPRAETQYF
>.|TRBV15|.|TRBJ2-5
TGTGCCACCAGCGCAAGGTCCCAGGGGCCCCAAGAGACCCAGTACTTC
CATSARSQGPQETQYF
>.|TRBV6-2/TRBV6-3|medium-sized|TRBJ1-6
TGTGCCAGCAGTATCCGGGGGGCCCGGGTCGATTCACCCCTCCACTTT
CASSIRGARVDSPLHF
>TRBD1|TRBV12-3/TRBV12-4|medium-sized|TRBJ2-7
TGTGCCAGCACCTCCGGGACAGGGGGCCCCTACGAGCAGTACTTC
CASTSGTGGPYEQYF
>.|TRBV28|few|TRBJ2-7
TGTGCCAGCAGTTTATTTCGCGGGGAGCAGTACTTC
CASSLFRGEQYF
>.|TRBV5-4|medium-sized|TRBJ1-1
TGTGCCAGCAGCTTCCTAGGGGACACTGAAGCTTTCTTT
CASSFLGDTEAFF
>TRBD2|TRBV27|medium-sized|TRBJ2-1
TGTGCCAGCAGTTTATTAGCGGGACCCGAGCAGTTCTTC
CASSLLAGPEQFF
>TRBD1|TRBV28|.|TRBJ2-7
TGTGCCAGCAGCCGCCAGGGGGCCCACGAGCAGTACTTC
CASSRQGAHEQYF
>.|TRBV18|medium-sized|TRBJ2-2
TGTGCCAGCTCGTTTGGGGCGAACACCGGGGAGCTGTTTTTT
CASSFGANTGELFF
>TRBD2|TRBV20-1|.|TRBJ2-3
TGCAGTGCTAAGTTAGCGGGGGGACATACGCAGTATTTT
CSAKLAGGHTQYF
>.|TRBV13|medium-sized|TRBJ2-3
TGTGCCAGCAGCTCAGGACAGTTGACAGATACGCAGTATTTT
CASSSGQLTDTQYF
>TRBD1|TRBV30|medium-sized|TRBJ1-5
TGTGCCTGGAGTCGGGACAGGGGAGAAGGGGGCAATCAGCCCCAGCATTTT
CAWSRDRGEGGNQPQHF
>.|TRBV5-6|medium-sized|TRBJ2-7
TGTGCCAGCAGCTTGTACGGGGGCTACGAGCAGTACTTC
CASSLYGGYEQYF
>TRBD1|TRBV11-2|many|TRBJ1-2
TGTGCCAGCAGCTTTCTGGACAGGGTCGTGGGCTACACCTTC
CASSFLDRVVGYTF
>TRBD1|TRBV28|.|TRBJ1-2
TGTGCCAGCAGTTCCCTCTCTAGCGGGACAGGGGCTGGCTACACCTTC
CASSSLSSGTGAGYTF
>.|TRBV20-1|few|TRBJ2-3
TGCAGTGCTTCAAGACAGGAAGTACCAGATACGCAGTATTTT
CSASRQEVPDTQYF
>.|TRBV30|.|TRBJ1-6
TGTGCCTGGAGCGTCGTTTGGCGTGATTCACCCCTCCACTTT
CAWSVVWRDSPLHF
>.|TRBV10-3|medium-sized|TRBJ2-3
TGTGCCATCAGTGAAGTTAGTGCAGATACGCAGTATTTT
CAISEVSADTQYF
>.|TRBV21-1|.|TRBJ2-6
TGTGCCAGCAGCAAAAAAACGGGGAGGGCTCAAAGAATATCTGGGGCCAACGTCCTGACTTTC
CASSKKTGRAQRISGANVLTF
>TRBD1|TRBV7-9|.|TRBJ2-2
TGTGCCAGCAGCTTAAGGAGACAGGGTTTCAGGACCGGGGAGCTGTTTTTT
CASSLRRQGFRTGELFF
>TRBD2|TRBV4-1|.|TRBJ2-1
TGCGCCAGCAGCCAAGGACGGGGACTAGCTAGCTACAATGAGCAGTTCTTC
CASSQGRGLASYNEQFF
>TRBD2|TRBV5-6|.|TRBJ2-2
TGCGCCAGCAGCGGTGGGCAGGCAGGACTAGCGGGAGCGAACACCGGGGAGCTGTTTTTT
CASSGGQAGLAGANTGELFF
>.|TRBV6-4|.|TRBJ2-3
TGTGCCAGCAGTGAGGTGGGAGGAACAGATACGCAGTATTTT
CASSEVGGTDTQYF
>.|TRBV7-6|few|TRBJ2-7
TGTGCCAGCAGCTCCCCTGACAGAGAGCAGTACTTC
CASSSPDREQYF
>TRBD1|TRBV7-6|.|TRBJ1-1
TGTGCCAGCAGCTTCCTGACAGGGTGGGACACTGAAGCTTTCTTT
CASSFLTGWDTEAFF
>.|TRBV5-1|few|TRBJ1-2
TGCGCCAGCAGCCCCTCGGGGGGGTTAAGTGGCTACACCTTC
CASSPSGGLSGYTF
>.|TRBV15|medium-sized|TRBJ2-7
TGTGCCACCAGCAGAGAGAGGCGGGCAAGGCCCTACGAGCAGTACTTC
CATSRERRARPYEQYF
>.|TRBV5-4|medium-sized|TRBJ2-6
TGTGCCAGCAGCTTACGGGACATCCGCTCTGGGGCCAACGTCCTGACTTTC
CASSLRDIRSGANVLTF
>.|TRBV11-2|few|TRBJ2-1
TGTGCCAGCAGCTCTTTGATTGGGTATAATGAGCAGTTCTTC
CASSSLIGYNEQFF
>.|TRBV21-1|.|TRBJ2-7
TGTGCCAGCAGCCACGGAAGCGGGACAGGGGCCGAGCAGTACTTC
CASSHGSGTGAEQYF
>.|TRBV29-1|medium-sized|TRBJ2-7
TGCAGCGTTGTGTTCCAGCGGAATTACTACGAGCAGTACTTC
CSVVFQRNYYEQYF
>.|TRBV20-1|.|TRBJ2-7
TGCAGTGCCACGGACCCACCCGGGCGTCGGGAGCAGTACTTC
CSATDPPGRREQYF